These 2 T cell receptor beta chains originate from one sample sequenced in a study of shared T cell receptors in the human thymus. Sequenced by immunoSEQ multiplex PCR; TCRdb stores in-frame clones only, minus some. The sample has 720,000 or so clones; roughly 88% are singletons. The same data also contributed to another study, on human thymus T cells.

The sample comprised thymocytes. These TCRs come from a girl under three years old with a congenital heart defect.

The genes are TRBV4-1 and TRBJ1-1; no reliable D call. Per germline, CDR1 MGHRA and CDR2 YSYEKL. V shed 0 bases and J shed 3 bases, with 20 bases lying between them. The CDR3 spans 18 residues. CDR3 loop: CASSQDPLRGDLYTEAFF. CDR3 coding DNA: TGCGCCAGCAGCCAAGACCCTTTGCGGGGAGATTTGTACACTGAAGCTTTCTTT.

V is TRBV25-1 and J is TRBJ1-1; the D is unclear. This CDR3 comprises 16 residues. Trimming shortened V by 4 bases and J by 3 bases, and 18 bases separated the two germline ends. The germline V gene encodes CDR1 MGHDK and CDR2 SYGVNS. CDR3: CASSARQAPTHTEAFF. CDR3 bases: TGTGCCAGCAGTGCCCGGCAGGCTCCCACCCACACTGAAGCTTTCTTT. Full variable domain (missing parts from reference TRBV25-1 and TRBJ1-1): EADIYQTPRYLVIGTGKKITLECSQTMGHDKMYWYQQDPGMELHLIHYSYGVNSTEKGDLSSESTVSRIRTEHFPLTLESARPSHTSQYLCASSARQAPTHTEAFFGQGTRLTVV.